The 24 T cell receptor beta chains presented below share a single source sample, sequenced in a study of blood T cell repertoires in COVID-19. TCRdb's copy holds only in-frame clones and misses some; the assay was immunoSEQ multiplex PCR. The sample carries approximately 470,000 clones, over 75% recorded once. Sequencing input: peripheral blood. The receptors come from a human donor in a cohort sampled during active COVID-19.

The V and J genes are TRBV2 and TRBJ2-1; D call uncertain. Germline V gives CDR1 SNHLY, CDR2 FYNNEI. This CDR3 comprises 11 residues. V lost 4 bases to trimming and J lost 9 bases, with 7 bases between them. CDR3 DNA sequence: TGTGCCAGCAGTGCGGAGTTTGAGCAGTTCTTC. Its protein product is CASSAEFEQFF.

The chain carries TRBV18 and TRBJ2-2; unclear D gene. Trimming took 2 bases from V and 3 from J, leaving 10 bases between them. The CDR3 spans 15 residues. The germline V gene encodes CDR1 KGHSH and CDR2 LQKENI. The CDR3 protein is CASSPSPGDTGELFF. The CDR3 DNA reads as TGTGCCAGCTCACCATCCCCGGGTGACACCGGGGAGCTGTTTTTT.

This rearrangement joins TRBV4-3 to TRBJ2-7; perhaps TRBD1 as D (7 bases). V was shortened by 3 bases and J by 3 bases, with 18 bases between the two germline ends. Germline V gene data show CDR1 as LGHNA and CDR2 as YSLEER. The length of the CDR3 is 16 residues. CDR3 protein: CASSQLNRGGVYEQYF. The CDR3, as DNA: TGCGCCAGCAGCCAGCTCAACAGGGGAGGTGTCTACGAGCAGTACTTC.

This chain joins TRBV28 and TRBJ1-4; 7 bases line up with TRBD1. There are 15 residues in the CDR3. Germline V gene data show CDR1 as MDHEN and CDR2 as SYDVKM. With 6 bases clipped from V and 5 bases from J, the junction kept 9 bases outside the gene matches. CDR3 sequence reads: CASRTAGQRNEKLFF. The CDR3 region has the DNA TGTGCCAGCAGAACCGCGGGACAGAGGAATGAAAAACTGTTTTTT.

This sequence joins TRBV27 and TRBJ2-2, with D perhaps matching TRBD1 (5 bases). This CDR3 has 12 amino acids. Germline V gives CDR1 MNHEY, CDR2 SMNVEV (reference sequence). V dropped 8 bases and J dropped 7 bases, with 11 bases sitting between them. The CDR3, as DNA: TGTGCCAGCCGCCAGGGTGGCGGGGAGCTGTTTTTT. Its translation: CASRQGGGELFF.

The chain is built from TRBV4-3 and TRBJ2-2, with 7 bases fitting TRBD1. Germline loops: CDR1 LGHNA, CDR2 YSLEER. The CDR3 contains 18 residues. V gave up 5 bases and J gave up 4 bases; unmatched junction bases: 16. The CDR3 loop reads CASSELTSGQRFTGELFF. The CDR3 coding sequence is TGCGCCAGCAGCGAACTCACATCGGGACAGAGGTTCACCGGGGAGCTGTTTTTT.

J is TRBJ2-7 and V is TRBV6-6; D remains unclear. Germline lookup yields CDR1 MNHNY and CDR2 SVGAGI (reference sequence). The length of the CDR3 is 14 residues. Trimming cost V 0 bases and J 2 bases, with 8 bases left between them. The CDR3 here is CASSYSAETYEQYF. The DNA for the CDR3 is TGTGCCAGCAGTTACTCGGCGGAAACCTACGAGCAGTACTTC.

The genes are TRBV5-6 and TRBJ2-7; 9 bases map to TRBD1. The CDR3 loop spans 14 amino acids. Per the germline V gene, CDR1 is SGHDT and CDR2 is YYEEEE. Trimming removed 4 bases from V and 3 bases from J; junction bases left unmatched: 5. This chain's CDR3 is CASSPQGASYEQYF. The CDR3 nucleotides read TGTGCCAGCAGCCCACAGGGGGCTAGCTACGAGCAGTACTTC.

V usage is TRBV7-3 and J usage is TRBJ1-1; no clear D gene. Trimming removed 4 bases from V and 5 bases from J, with 8 bases in between. CDR1 and CDR2 (germline): SGHTA, FQGTGA. This CDR3 spans 12 amino acids. The CDR3 bases are TGTGCCAGCAGCTCCCAGAAGACTGAAGCTTTCTTT. Protein product: CASSSQKTEAFF.

The J gene is TRBJ1-2, the V gene TRBV28; D might be TRBD1 (6 bases). The CDR3 consists of 15 residues. The V gene lost 6 bases and the J gene lost 0 bases, with 14 bases spanning the gap. The germline V gene has CDR1 MDHEN and CDR2 SYDVKM. In DNA, the CDR3 is TGTGCCAGCAGCTTGAGGGGGTTTGCTAACTATGGCTACACCTTC. Encoded protein: CASSLRGFANYGYTF.

V is TRBV3-1 (or the pseudogene TRBV3-2) and J is TRBJ2-3, with TRBD2 identical over 9 bases. Germline CDR1 LGHDT, CDR2 YNNKEL (reference sequence). This CDR3 spans 16 amino acids. J gave up 4 bases and V 4 bases, and 9 bases lay outside the gene matches. The CDR3 loop is CASSRGAGGPSDTQYF. CDR3 DNA sequence: TGTGCCAGCAGCCGGGGGGCGGGAGGGCCATCAGATACGCAGTATTTT.

The V gene is TRBV2, the J gene TRBJ2-3; TRBD1 matches at 10 bases. The CDR3 is 15 residues long. V was clipped by 6 bases and J by 7 bases; unmatched bases: 10. Germline CDR1 is SNHLY and CDR2 is FYNNEI. CDR3 in amino acids: CASRTGDRGSNTQYF. The CDR3 DNA follows: TGTGCCAGCAGGACGGGGGACAGGGGATCGAATACGCAGTATTTT. The variable domain in full, completed from reference TRBV2 and TRBJ2-3, reads EPEVTQTPSHQVTQMGQEVILRCVPISNHLYFYWYRQILGQKVEFLVSFYNNEISEKSEIFDDQFSVERPDGSNFTLKIRSTKLEDSAMYFCASRTGDRGSNTQYFGPGTRLTVL.

The rearrangement uses TRBV16 and TRBJ2-1; the D gene is possibly TRBD1 (5 bases). CDR1 is KGHSY, CDR2 FQNENV, per germline. Deletions cut 2 bases from V and 6 bases from J, with 14 bases between. The CDR3 extends over 15 amino acids. The CDR3 coding sequence is TGTGCCAGCAGCCAAGTGATGACAGCCGGCAATGAGCAGTTCTTC. Protein: CASSQVMTAGNEQFF.

The chain has TRBV5-4 and TRBJ1-4, with 8 bases matching TRBD1. Germline V gene lookup returns CDR1 SGHNT and CDR2 YYREEE (reference sequence). Unmatched junction bases numbered 3, after V lost 4 bases and J lost 4 bases. This CDR3 region has 14 residues. The CDR3 protein is CASSPGGYNEKLFF. The CDR3 DNA is TGTGCCAGCAGCCCAGGGGGCTATAATGAAAAACTGTTTTTT.

V gene TRBV7-2 combines with J gene TRBJ1-2, with D possibly being TRBD1 (5 bases). This CDR3 contains 14 residues. Trimming cost V 0 bases and J 4 bases, with 9 bases left between them. Germline V gene sequence: CDR1 SGHTA, CDR2 FQGNSA. This chain's CDR3 is CASSLAGGSYGYTF. DNA of the CDR3: TGTGCCAGCAGCTTAGCCGGGGGGTCCTATGGCTACACCTTC. The whole variable domain, remainder taken from reference TRBV7-2 and TRBJ1-2, is GAGVSQSPSNKVTEKGKDVELRCDPISGHTALYWYRQSLGQGLEFLIYFQGNSAPDKSGLPSDRFSAERTGGSVSTLTIQRTQQEDSAVYLCASSLAGGSYGYTFGSGTRLTVV.

The chain joins TRBV11-2 to TRBJ1-2; maybe TRBD1 (5 bases). The CDR3 has 16 residues. V was clipped by 3 bases and J by 8 bases, with 22 bases between them. Germline CDR1 reads SGHAT; CDR2 reads FQNNGV. The CDR3 region is CASSFLGASFSGGYTF. The CDR3 nucleotides read TGTGCCAGCAGCTTCTTAGGGGCCAGTTTCTCAGGCGGCTACACCTTC.

The chain carries TRBV7-3 and TRBJ2-1, with 14 bases identical to TRBD2. This CDR3 has 18 residues. Germline assignment: CDR1 SGHTA and CDR2 FQGTGA. The J segment lost 2 bases and the V segment lost 0 bases, leaving 3 bases of the junction unmatched. The CDR3 sequence: CASSLTGTSGGTYNEQFF. The DNA of the CDR3 is TGTGCCAGCAGCTTAACCGGGACTAGCGGGGGAACCTACAATGAGCAGTTCTTC.

The rearrangement uses TRBV2 and TRBJ1-5; no definite D call. CDR3 size: 12 residues. The germline V gene encodes CDR1 SNHLY and CDR2 FYNNEI. V dropped 5 bases and J dropped 5 bases, with 7 bases sitting between them. CDR3 bases: TGTGCCAGCAGTAGAAACTATCAGCCCCAGCATTTT. As protein: CASSRNYQPQHF.

This chain connects TRBV19 to TRBJ2-7, with 7 bases that match TRBD1. CDR3 length: 15 amino acids. Germline CDR1 and CDR2: LNHDA and SQIVND (reference sequence). V shed 5 bases and J 2 bases; nucleotides not matched to a gene: 9. DNA for the CDR3: TGTGCCAGTAGTCCCTGGGACAGCCCAACCTACGAGCAGTACTTC. Its translation is CASSPWDSPTYEQYF.

V is TRBV2 and J is TRBJ1-2; 9 bases align to TRBD1. Germline V gene data show CDR1 as SNHLY and CDR2 as FYNNEI. After removal of 5 bases from V and 3 bases from J, the junction contained 4 bases not matched to a gene. The CDR3 covers 14 residues. CDR3 region: CASSFRTGDYGYTF. In nucleotides, the CDR3 is TGTGCCAGCAGTTTCCGGACAGGGGACTATGGCTACACCTTC. Full variable domain (remainder filled in from reference TRBV2 and TRBJ1-2): EPEVTQTPSHQVTQMGQEVILRCVPISNHLYFYWYRQILGQKVEFLVSFYNNEISEKSEIFDDQFSVERPDGSNFTLKIRSTKLEDSAMYFCASSFRTGDYGYTFGSGTRLTVV.

CDR3 sequence reads: CASSSPTSGTYEQFF. The CDR3 DNA reads TGTGCCAGCAGCTCTCCGACTAGCGGGACATATGAGCAGTTCTTC. The rearrangement uses TRBV7-2 and TRBJ2-1; 11 bases align to TRBD2. Unmatched junction bases numbered 7, after V lost 4 bases and J lost 8 bases. The germline V gene encodes CDR1 SGHTA and CDR2 FQGNSA. The CDR3 runs to 15 residues.

This chain connects TRBV12-3 or TRBV12-4 to TRBJ1-4, with D tentatively TRBD1 (5 bases). The CDR3 loop spans 13 amino acids. The ends were cut back, 4 bases at V and 8 bases at J, with 11 bases in the middle. CDR3 in DNA: TGTGCCAGCAGTTCCCCAGGGAGGGAAAAACTGTTTTTT. This translates into CASSSPGREKLFF.

The genes are TRBV28 and TRBJ2-7; a weak D match, TRBD1 (5 bases). CDR3 size: 15 residues. The germline CDR1 and CDR2 sequences are MDHEN and SYDVKM. V gave up 2 bases and J gave up 1 base, with 12 bases separating them. CDR3 DNA: TGTGCCAGCAGTTTAGCAGGGTCGAAGTCCTACGAGCAGTACTTC. This translates into CASSLAGSKSYEQYF.

The chain employs TRBV28 and TRBJ2-7, with 8 bases fitting TRBD2. There are 15 residues in the CDR3. The junction had 5 bases not matched to a gene; V was cut back by 2 bases and J by 2 bases. CDR1 and CDR2 (germline): MDHEN, SYDVKM. The CDR3 DNA follows: TGTGCCAGCAGTTTACCGGGAGGGATCCCCTACGAGCAGTACTTC. Amino acids: CASSLPGGIPYEQYF. Variable domain in full (rest from reference TRBV28 and TRBJ2-7): DVKVTQSSRYLVKRTGEKVFLECVQDMDHENMFWYRQDPGLGLRLIYFSYDVKMKEKGDIPEGYSVSREKKERFSLILESASTNQTSMYLCASSLPGGIPYEQYFGPGTRLTVT.